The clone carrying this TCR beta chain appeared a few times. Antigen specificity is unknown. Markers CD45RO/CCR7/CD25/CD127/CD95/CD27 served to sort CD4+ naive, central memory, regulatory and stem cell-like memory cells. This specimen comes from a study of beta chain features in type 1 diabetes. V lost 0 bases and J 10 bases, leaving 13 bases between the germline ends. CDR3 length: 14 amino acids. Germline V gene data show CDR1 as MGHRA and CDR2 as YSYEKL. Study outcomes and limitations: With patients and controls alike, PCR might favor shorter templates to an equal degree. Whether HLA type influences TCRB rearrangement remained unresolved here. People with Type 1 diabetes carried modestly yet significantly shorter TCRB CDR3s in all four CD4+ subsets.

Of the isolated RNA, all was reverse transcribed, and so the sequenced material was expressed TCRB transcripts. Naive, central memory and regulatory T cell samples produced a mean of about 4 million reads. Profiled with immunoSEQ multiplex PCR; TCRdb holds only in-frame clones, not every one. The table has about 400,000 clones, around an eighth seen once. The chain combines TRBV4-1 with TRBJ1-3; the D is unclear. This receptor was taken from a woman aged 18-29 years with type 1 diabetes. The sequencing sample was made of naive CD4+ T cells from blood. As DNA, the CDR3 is TGCGCCAGCAGCCAAGATGAGAGAGCGTTTACCATATATTTT. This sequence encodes CASSQDERAFTIYF.